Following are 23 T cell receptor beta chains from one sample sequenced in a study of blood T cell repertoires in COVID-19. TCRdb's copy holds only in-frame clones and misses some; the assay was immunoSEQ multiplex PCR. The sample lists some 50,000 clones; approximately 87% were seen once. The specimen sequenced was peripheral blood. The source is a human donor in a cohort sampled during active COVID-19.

Written as DNA, the CDR3 is TGTGCCAGTAGTATAGCCGGCTACGAGCAGTACTTC. Residues: CASSIAGYEQYF. The chain is built from TRBV19 and TRBJ2-7, with D unresolved. Germline V gives CDR1 LNHDA, CDR2 SQIVND (reference sequence). Trimming shortened V by 1 base and J by 3 bases, and 4 bases separated the two germline ends. The CDR3 spans 12 residues.

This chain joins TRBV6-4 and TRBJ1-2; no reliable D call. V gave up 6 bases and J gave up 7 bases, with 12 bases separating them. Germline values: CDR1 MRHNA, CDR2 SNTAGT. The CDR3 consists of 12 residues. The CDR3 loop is CASSPGSGGYTF. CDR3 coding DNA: TGTGCCAGCAGCCCGGGGTCTGGTGGCTACACCTTC.

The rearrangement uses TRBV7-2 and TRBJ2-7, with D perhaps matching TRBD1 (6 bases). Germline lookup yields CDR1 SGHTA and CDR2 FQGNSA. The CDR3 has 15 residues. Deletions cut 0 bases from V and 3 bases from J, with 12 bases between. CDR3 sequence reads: CASSLASGHVYEQYF. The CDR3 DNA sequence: TGTGCCAGCAGCTTAGCATCGGGACACGTCTACGAGCAGTACTTC.

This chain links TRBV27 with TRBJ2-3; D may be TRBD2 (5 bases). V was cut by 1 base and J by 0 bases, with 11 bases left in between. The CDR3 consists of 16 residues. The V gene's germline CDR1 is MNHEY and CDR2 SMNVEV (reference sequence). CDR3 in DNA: TGTGCCAGCAGTTTATTAGCGAGGGTTAGCACAGATACGCAGTATTTT. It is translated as CASSLLARVSTDTQYF.

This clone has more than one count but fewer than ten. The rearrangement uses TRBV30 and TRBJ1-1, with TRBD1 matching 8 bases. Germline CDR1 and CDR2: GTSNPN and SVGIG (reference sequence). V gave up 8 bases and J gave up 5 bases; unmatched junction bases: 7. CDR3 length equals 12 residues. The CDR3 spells CATRTGWTEAFF. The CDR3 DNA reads TGTGCCACCCGGACAGGGTGGACTGAAGCTTTCTTT.

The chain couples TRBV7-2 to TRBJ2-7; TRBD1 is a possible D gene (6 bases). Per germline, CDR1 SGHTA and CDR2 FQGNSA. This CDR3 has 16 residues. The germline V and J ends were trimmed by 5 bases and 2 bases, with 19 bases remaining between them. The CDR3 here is CASSPRVTGLTYEQYF. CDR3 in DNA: TGTGCCAGCAGCCCCCGTGTTACAGGGCTGACCTACGAGCAGTACTTC.

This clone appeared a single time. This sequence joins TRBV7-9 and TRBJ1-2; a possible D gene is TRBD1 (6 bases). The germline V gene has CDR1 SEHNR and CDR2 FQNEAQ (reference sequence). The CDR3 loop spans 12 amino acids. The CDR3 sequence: CAGGELNYGYTF. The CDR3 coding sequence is TGTGCAGGGGGGGAACTTAACTATGGCTACACCTTC.

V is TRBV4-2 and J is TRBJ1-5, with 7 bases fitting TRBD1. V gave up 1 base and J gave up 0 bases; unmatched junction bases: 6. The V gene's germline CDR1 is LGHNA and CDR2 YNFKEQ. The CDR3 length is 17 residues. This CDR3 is CASSQGQGPNSNQPQHF. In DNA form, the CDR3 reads TGTGCCAGCAGCCAAGGACAGGGCCCAAATAGCAATCAGCCCCAGCATTTT.

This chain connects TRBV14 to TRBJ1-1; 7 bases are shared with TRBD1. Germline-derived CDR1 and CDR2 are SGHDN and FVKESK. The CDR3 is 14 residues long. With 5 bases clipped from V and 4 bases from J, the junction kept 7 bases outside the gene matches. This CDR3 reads CASSVKGARTEAFF. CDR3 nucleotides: TGTGCCAGCAGCGTTAAGGGGGCGCGCACTGAAGCTTTCTTT.

CDR3 loop: CATSDPSGTYNEQFF. DNA for the CDR3: TGTGCCACCAGTGATCCTAGCGGGACCTACAATGAGCAGTTCTTC. The chain employs TRBV24-1 and TRBJ2-1, with TRBD2 identical over 9 bases. This CDR3 contains 15 residues. The V and J ends lost 3 bases and 2 bases, in that order; junction bases with no gene match: 1. The germline V gene encodes CDR1 KGHDR and CDR2 SFDVKD.

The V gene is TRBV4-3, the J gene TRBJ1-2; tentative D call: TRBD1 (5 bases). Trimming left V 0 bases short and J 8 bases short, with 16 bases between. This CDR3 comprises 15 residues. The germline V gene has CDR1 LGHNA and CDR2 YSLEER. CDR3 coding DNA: TGCGCCAGCAGCCAAGATGTGCGGGGCCGTGGGGGCTACACCTTC. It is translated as CASSQDVRGRGGYTF.

In nucleotides, the CDR3 is TGTGCCAGCAGCTGGGACAGCTCTGGGGCCAACGTCCTGACTTTC. Translating gives CASSWDSSGANVLTF. This sequence joins TRBV5-5 and TRBJ2-6, with 7 bases that match TRBD1. The length of the CDR3 is 15 residues. Germline assignment: CDR1 SGHKS and CDR2 YYEKEE (reference sequence). Trimming at V came to 3 bases and at J to 0 bases, leaving 0 bases not matched to a gene.

CDR3 sequence: CSVGTGYNEQFF. The DNA of the CDR3 is TGCAGCGTGGGGACAGGGTACAATGAGCAGTTCTTC. J is TRBJ2-1 and V is TRBV29-1; TRBD1 aligns across 9 bases. The CDR3 sequence is 12 residues long. The germline CDR1 and CDR2 sequences are SQVTM and ANQGSEA. Trimming took 6 bases from V and 4 from J; bases not matched to a gene: 1.

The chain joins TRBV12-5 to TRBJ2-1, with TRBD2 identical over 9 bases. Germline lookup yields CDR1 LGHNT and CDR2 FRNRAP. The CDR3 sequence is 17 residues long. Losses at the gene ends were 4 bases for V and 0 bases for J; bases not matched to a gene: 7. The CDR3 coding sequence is TGTGCTAGTGGTTCCAGACTAGCGGCAAGCTCCTACAATGAGCAGTTCTTC. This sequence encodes CASGSRLAASSYNEQFF.

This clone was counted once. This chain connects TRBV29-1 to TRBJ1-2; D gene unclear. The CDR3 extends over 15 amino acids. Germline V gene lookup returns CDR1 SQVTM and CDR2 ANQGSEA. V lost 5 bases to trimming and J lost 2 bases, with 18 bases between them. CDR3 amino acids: CSVRPANRGNYGYTF. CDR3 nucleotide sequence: TGCAGCGTTCGTCCGGCGAACCGGGGAAACTATGGCTACACCTTC.

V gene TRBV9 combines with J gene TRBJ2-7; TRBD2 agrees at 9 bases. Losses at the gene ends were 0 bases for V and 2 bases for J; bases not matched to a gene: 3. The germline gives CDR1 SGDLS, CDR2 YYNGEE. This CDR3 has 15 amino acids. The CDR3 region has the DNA TGTGCCAGCAGCGTAGGCGGGAGGGCCACCTACGAGCAGTACTTC. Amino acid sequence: CASSVGGRATYEQYF. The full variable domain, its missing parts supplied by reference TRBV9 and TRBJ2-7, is DSGVTQTPKHLITATGQRVTLRCSPRSGDLSVYWYQQSLDQGLQFLIQYYNGEERAKGNILERFSAQQFPDLHSELNLSSLELGDSALYFCASSVGGRATYEQYFGPGTRLTVT.

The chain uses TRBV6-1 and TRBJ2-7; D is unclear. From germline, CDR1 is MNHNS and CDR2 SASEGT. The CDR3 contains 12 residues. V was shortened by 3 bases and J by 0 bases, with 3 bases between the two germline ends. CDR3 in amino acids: CASSDSSYEQYF. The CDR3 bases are TGTGCCAGCAGTGACAGCTCCTACGAGCAGTACTTC.

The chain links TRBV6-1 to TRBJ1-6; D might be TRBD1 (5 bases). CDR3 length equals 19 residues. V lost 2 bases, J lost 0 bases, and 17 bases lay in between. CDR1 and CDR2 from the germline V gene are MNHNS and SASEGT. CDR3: CASSEYLGGESSYNSPLHF. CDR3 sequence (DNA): TGTGCCAGCAGTGAATATCTGGGGGGTGAGAGCTCCTATAATTCACCCCTCCACTTT.

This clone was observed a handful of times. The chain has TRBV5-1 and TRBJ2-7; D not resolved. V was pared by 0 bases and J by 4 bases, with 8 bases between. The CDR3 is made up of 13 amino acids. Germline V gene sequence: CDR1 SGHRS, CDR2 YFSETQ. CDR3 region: CASSLASVYEQYF. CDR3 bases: TGCGCCAGCAGCTTGGCCTCCGTATACGAGCAGTACTTC.

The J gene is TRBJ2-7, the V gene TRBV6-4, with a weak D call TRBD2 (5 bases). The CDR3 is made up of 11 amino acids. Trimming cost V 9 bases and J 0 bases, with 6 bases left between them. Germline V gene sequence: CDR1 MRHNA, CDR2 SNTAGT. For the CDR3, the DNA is TGTGCCAGTGGGAGCTCCTACGAGCAGTACTTC. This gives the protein CASGSSYEQYF.

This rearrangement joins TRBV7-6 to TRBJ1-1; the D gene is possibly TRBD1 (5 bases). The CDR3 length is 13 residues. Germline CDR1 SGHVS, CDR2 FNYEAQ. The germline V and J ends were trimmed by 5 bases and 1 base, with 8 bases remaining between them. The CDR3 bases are TGTGCCAGCAGCAAACAGGAGAACACTGAAGCTTTCTTT. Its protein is CASSKQENTEAFF. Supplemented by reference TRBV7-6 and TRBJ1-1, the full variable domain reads GAGVSQSPRYKVTKRGQDVALRCDPISGHVSLYWYRQALGQGPEFLTYFNYEAQQDKSGLPNDRFSAERPEGSISTLTIQRTEQRDSAMYRCASSKQENTEAFFGQGTRLTVV.

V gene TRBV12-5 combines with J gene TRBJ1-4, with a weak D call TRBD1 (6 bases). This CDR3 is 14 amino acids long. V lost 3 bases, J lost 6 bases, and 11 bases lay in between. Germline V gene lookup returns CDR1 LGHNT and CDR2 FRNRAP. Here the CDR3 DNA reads TGTGCTAGTGGTTTTAACCAGGGGTATGAAAAACTGTTTTTT. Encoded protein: CASGFNQGYEKLFF.

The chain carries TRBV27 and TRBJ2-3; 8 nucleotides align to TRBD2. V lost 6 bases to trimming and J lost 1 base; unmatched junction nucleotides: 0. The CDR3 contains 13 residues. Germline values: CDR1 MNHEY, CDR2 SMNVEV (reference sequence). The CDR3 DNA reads TGTGCCAGCAGGACTAGCGGCACAGATACGCAGTATTTT. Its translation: CASRTSGTDTQYF.